The 4 T cell receptor beta chains listed next were all sequenced from one sample in a study of blood T cell repertoires in COVID-19. TCRdb's copy holds only in-frame clones and misses some; the assay was immunoSEQ multiplex PCR. The table lists 250,000 or so clones, roughly 88% of them singletons. The specimen was PBMCs or T cells enriched from blood (not recorded which). Every receptor here comes from a woman aged 50 to 60 who had recovered from COVID-19.

The chain uses TRBV28 and TRBJ1-6, with D possibly being TRBD1 (6 bases). Per the germline V gene, CDR1 is MDHEN and CDR2 is SYDVKM. This CDR3 comprises 13 residues. The V gene lost 7 bases and the J gene lost 5 bases, with 9 bases spanning the gap. CDR3 bases: TGTGCCAGCACTTACAGGGATAATTCACCCCTCCACTTT. It codes for CASTYRDNSPLHF.

The gene calls are TRBV3-1 (or the pseudogene TRBV3-2) and TRBJ2-7; no definite D call. This CDR3 contains 15 residues. The germline V gene has CDR1 LGHDT and CDR2 YNNKEL (reference sequence). The V end lost 9 bases, the J end lost 0 bases, and 18 bases lay between the germline ends. The CDR3 is CASRLSYYASYEQYF. CDR3 in DNA: TGTGCCAGTCGACTCTCCTACTATGCCTCCTACGAGCAGTACTTC.

The chain joins TRBV27 to TRBJ2-7; 13 bases match TRBD2. CDR1 is MNHEY and CDR2 is SMNVEV in the germline V gene (reference sequence). V dropped 6 bases and J dropped 1; count of bases not matched to a gene: 9. The CDR3 extends over 17 amino acids. CDR3 protein: CASSPGLAGVPSYEQYF. CDR3 bases: TGTGCCAGCAGCCCTGGACTAGCGGGAGTCCCATCCTACGAGCAGTACTTC.

The gene calls are TRBV29-1 and TRBJ1-5; no firm D call. CDR3 length: 14 amino acids. The V end lost 3 bases, the J end lost 0 bases, and 9 bases lay between the germline ends. Germline CDR1 reads SQVTM; CDR2 reads ANQGSEA. CDR3 sequence: CSVESGNSNQPQHF. The CDR3 region has the DNA TGCAGCGTTGAGAGCGGAAATAGCAATCAGCCCCAGCATTTT.